The 6 T cell receptor beta chains listed next were all sequenced from one sample in a study of blood T cells in healthy people across ages. Alongside a J-beta primer mix, a sample-barcoded 5' primer served in a second PCR lasting about 6 to 11 cycles. TCRdb recomputed calls from the 5' RACE reads with MiXCR, one row per CDR3 protein. The sample lists about 1.4 million distinct CDR3 sequences; around 55% were seen once. The specimen sequenced was blood. The receptor source for this set is a man aged 18 to 35 in good health.

CDR3 sequence: CASSFTAGYNEQFF. The CDR3 bases are TGCGCCAGCAGCTTTACAGCTGGGTACAATGAGCAGTTCTTC. V and J are TRBV5-1 and TRBJ2-1; D call uncertain. CDR1 and CDR2 (germline): SGHRS, YFSETQ. Deletions cut 2 bases from V and 4 bases from J, with 10 bases between. The CDR3 is made up of 14 amino acids.

This chain uses TRBV12-3 or TRBV12-4 with TRBJ2-5; possibly TRBD1 for D (5 bases). V gave up 5 bases and J gave up 2 bases, with 12 bases separating them. The CDR3 spans 14 residues. CDR3 sequence: CASSILGPQETQYF. The CDR3, as DNA: TGTGCCAGCAGTATCTTGGGGCCTCAAGAGACCCAGTACTTC.

The V and J genes are TRBV3-1 and TRBJ1-2; possibly TRBD1 for D (6 bases). The CDR3 extends over 14 amino acids. Germline V gives CDR1 LGHDT, CDR2 YNNKEL (reference sequence). V lost 0 bases, J lost 8 bases, and 13 bases lay in between. CDR3 DNA sequence: TGTGCCAGCAGCCAAGACGACAGGAAAGGCGGCTACACCTTC. Protein product: CASSQDDRKGGYTF.

This clonotype was picked up one time. The chain links TRBV19 to TRBJ2-1; possible D gene TRBD2, 6 bases. In germline, CDR1 is LNHDA, CDR2 SQIVND (reference sequence). V was shortened by 5 bases and J by 0 bases, with 17 bases between the two germline ends. This CDR3 has 17 amino acids. The CDR3 loop is CASSASSGQISYNEQFF. The CDR3, as DNA: TGTGCCAGTAGTGCTTCCAGCGGGCAGATCTCCTACAATGAGCAGTTCTTC.

The chain is built from TRBV4-2 and TRBJ2-7; D tentatively fits TRBD1 or TRBD2 (5 bases each). Germline V gene sequence: CDR1 LGHNA, CDR2 YNFKEQ. CDR3 length: 16 amino acids. The V and J ends lost 1 base and 2 bases respectively, with 15 bases between them. The CDR3 is CASSQVDGGTAYEQYF. CDR3 bases: TGTGCCAGCAGCCAAGTAGATGGGGGAACGGCCTACGAGCAGTACTTC.

The table lists this clonotype with many counts. This chain links TRBV24-1 with TRBJ2-7; 10 bases are shared with TRBD2. Germline V gives CDR1 KGHDR, CDR2 SFDVKD. This CDR3 is built from 17 residues. Trimming cost V 8 bases and J 0 bases; bases outside gene matches: 12. The CDR3 protein is CATTPPSPSGSSYEQYF. CDR3 nucleotides: TGTGCCACCACCCCTCCATCTCCTAGCGGGAGCTCCTACGAGCAGTACTTC.